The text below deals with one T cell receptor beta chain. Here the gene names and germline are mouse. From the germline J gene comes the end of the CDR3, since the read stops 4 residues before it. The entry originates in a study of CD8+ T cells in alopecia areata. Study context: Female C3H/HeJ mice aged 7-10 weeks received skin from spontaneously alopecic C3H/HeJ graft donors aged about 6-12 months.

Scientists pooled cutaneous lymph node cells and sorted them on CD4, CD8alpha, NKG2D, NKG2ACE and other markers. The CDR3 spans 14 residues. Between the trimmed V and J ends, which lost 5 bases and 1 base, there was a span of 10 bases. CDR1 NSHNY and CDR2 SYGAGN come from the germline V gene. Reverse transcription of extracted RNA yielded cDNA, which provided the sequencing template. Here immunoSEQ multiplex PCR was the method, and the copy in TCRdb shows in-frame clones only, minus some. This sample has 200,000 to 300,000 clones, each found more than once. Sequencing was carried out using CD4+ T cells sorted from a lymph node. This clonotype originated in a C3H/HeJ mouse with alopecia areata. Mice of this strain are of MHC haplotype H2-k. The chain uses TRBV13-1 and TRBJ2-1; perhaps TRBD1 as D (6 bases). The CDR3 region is CASRDGQNYAEQFF. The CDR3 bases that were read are TGTGCCAGCAGGGACGGACAGAACTATGCT.